This T cell receptor beta chain was identified in a study of blood T cells in healthy people across ages. A J-beta primer mix and a sample-barcoded 5' primer were used in a second PCR of roughly 6 to 12 cycles. MiXCR, applied by TCRdb to the 5' RACE reads, yields one record per CDR3 protein. Here the sample spans approximately 770,000 distinct CDR3 sequences, roughly 64% being singletons. The V and J ends lost 11 bases and 0 bases respectively, with 11 bases between them. Germline CDR1 LGHDT, CDR2 YNNKEL (reference sequence). CDR3 length equals 13 residues. Sequencing was done on a sample of blood. The receptor was derived from a young man in good health. The chain has TRBV3-1 and TRBJ2-1, with no clear D. The CDR3 reads CAVQSSSYNEQFF. CDR3 nucleotides: TGTGCCGTACAATCGAGCTCCTACAATGAGCAGTTCTTC.